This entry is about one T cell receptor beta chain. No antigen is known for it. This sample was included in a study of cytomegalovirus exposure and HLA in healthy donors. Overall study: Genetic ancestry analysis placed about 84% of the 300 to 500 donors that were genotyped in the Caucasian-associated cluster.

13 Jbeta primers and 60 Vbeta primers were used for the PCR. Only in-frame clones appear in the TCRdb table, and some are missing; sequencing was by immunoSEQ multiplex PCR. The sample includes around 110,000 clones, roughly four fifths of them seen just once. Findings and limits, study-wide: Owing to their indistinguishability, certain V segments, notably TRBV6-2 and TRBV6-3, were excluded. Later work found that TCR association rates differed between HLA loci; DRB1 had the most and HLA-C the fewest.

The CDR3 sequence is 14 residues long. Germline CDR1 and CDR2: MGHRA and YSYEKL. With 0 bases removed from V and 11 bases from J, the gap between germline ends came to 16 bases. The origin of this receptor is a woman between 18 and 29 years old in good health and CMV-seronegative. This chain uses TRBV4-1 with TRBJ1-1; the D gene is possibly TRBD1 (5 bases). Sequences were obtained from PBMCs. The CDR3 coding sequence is TGCGCCAGCAGCCAAGATGACAGACACAGCAAGGCTTTCTTT. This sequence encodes CASSQDDRHSKAFF.